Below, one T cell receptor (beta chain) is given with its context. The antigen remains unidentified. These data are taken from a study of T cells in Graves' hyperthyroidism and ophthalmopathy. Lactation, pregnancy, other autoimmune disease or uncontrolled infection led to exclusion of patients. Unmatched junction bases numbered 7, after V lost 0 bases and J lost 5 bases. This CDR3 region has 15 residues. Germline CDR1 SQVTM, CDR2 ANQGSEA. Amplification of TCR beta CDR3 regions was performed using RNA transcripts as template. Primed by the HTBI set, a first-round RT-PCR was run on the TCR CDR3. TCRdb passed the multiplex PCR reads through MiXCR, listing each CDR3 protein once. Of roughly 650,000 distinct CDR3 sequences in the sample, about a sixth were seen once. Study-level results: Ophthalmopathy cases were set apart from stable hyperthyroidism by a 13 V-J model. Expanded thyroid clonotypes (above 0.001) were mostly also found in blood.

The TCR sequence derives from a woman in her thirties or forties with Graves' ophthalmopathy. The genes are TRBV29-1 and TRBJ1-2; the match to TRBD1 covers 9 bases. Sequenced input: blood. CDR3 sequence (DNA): TGCAGCGTTGAAGATCGGGGACAGGGTCCTTATGGCTACACCTTC. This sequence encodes CSVEDRGQGPYGYTF.